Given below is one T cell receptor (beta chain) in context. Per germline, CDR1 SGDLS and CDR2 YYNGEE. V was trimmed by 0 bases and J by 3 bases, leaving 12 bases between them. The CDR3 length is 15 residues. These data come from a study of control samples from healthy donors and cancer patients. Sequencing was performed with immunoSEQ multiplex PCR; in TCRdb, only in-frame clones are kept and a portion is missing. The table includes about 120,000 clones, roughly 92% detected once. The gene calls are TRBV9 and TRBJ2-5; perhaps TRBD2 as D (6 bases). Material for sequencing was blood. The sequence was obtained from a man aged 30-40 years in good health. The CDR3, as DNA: TGTGCCAGCAGCGTAGGACCCGGCGGGGAAGAGACCCAGTACTTC. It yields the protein CASSVGPGGEETQYF.